The clone carrying this T cell receptor beta chain has only a few counts. These data belong to a study of T-cell memory formation after mild COVID-19. Looked up from germline, CDR1 is SEHNR and CDR2 is FQNEAQ (reference sequence). The CDR3 runs to 16 residues. The junction had 8 bases not matched to a gene; V was cut back by 5 bases and J by 0 bases. TCRdb passed the 5' RACE reads through MiXCR, listing each CDR3 protein once. The data contain around 300,000 distinct CDR3 sequences, 13% of them singletons. The receptor was derived from a man aged 18 to 30 who had mild COVID-19 (a few samples of this study predate the infection). Cell type and time point are not known. The sample taken for sequencing was PBMCs or a T cell subset sorted from them (not recorded which). This chain connects TRBV7-9 to TRBJ2-3, with TRBD1 matching over 7 bases. This chain's CDR3 is CASSQQGTVSTDTQYF. DNA of the CDR3: TGTGCCAGCAGCCAACAGGGGACAGTTAGCACAGATACGCAGTATTTT.